What follows describes a single TCR beta chain. The specificity of this receptor is unknown. Per-base quality was not reported, and no clone a single base away is much larger than it. These data come from a study of read filtering for tumor transcriptome and immune sequencing (dated by TCRdb to about 2020). Turning to the overall study: Of the patients in the cohort, more than 16 were male and more than 12 were female, and their mean age was approximately 71 years, with a range of roughly 40 to 80. After DNase treatment, whole-transcriptome libraries were prepared with the TruSeq RNA Access Library Prep Kit. Under revised international staging, eight or nine patients fell into R-ISS I, some 15 into R-ISS II and more than five into R-ISS III. The study compared TCR repertoires from targeted immune repertoire sequencing and bulk whole-transcriptome sequencing run on the same bone marrow samples. Per sample, about 4.05 to 10.27 million TCR-region mapped reads were obtained with IR-seq, compared with only about 80 to 1273 with RNA-seq. As a main aim, a read-filtering strategy for immune repertoire data was addressed, with the specific question being whether clonotypes supported by a single read should be removed. Study-level results and caveats: Clonotypes were captured by IR-seq at much higher depth and more reliably than by RNA-seq, and smaller IR-seq throughput was sufficient for identification of most shared clonotypes. The sorted CD138-negative fraction was a mixed bone marrow immune population, not purified T cells. Removing single-read clonotypes increased the correlation between IR-seq and RNA-seq shared clonotype proportions. Single-read clonotypes made up about 82% of clonotypes but 3% to 3.5% of total reads in IR-seq, and less than 75% of clonotypes and approximately 48% of reads in RNA-seq.

Every patient had bone marrow sampled at the time of active disease. Bone marrow mononuclear cells were isolated by Ficoll-Hypaque density gradient centrifugation. To remove myeloma plasma cells, the cells were labeled with CD138 magnetic microbeads on a MACS separator, and CD138-negative cells were then collected by negative selection. Flow cytometry on an Attune NxT with CD138 antibodies was used to check the purity of the isolated cells. TRIzol reagent was used to extract total RNA, which was then quantified with a NanoDrop spectrophotometer. Paired RNA-seq and IR-seq were performed on each patient's CD138-negative bone marrow sample. The Immunoverse kit was used to build TCR libraries from 400 ng RNA, with molecular barcoded adaptors covering alpha/delta and beta/gamma chains. TCR library preparation used the same RNA that was used for transcriptome sequencing. Sequencing of the TCR libraries was done on an Illumina HiSeq 4000 with 2 x 150 cycles. The original pipeline was this. Using MiXCR, which included quality filtering and error correction, TCR reads were aligned to human V, D, J and C references and then assembled into CDR3 clonotypes. The tcR package in R was used for analysis of clonotype counts and gene usage diversity. For inspection of raw mapping reads, RNA-seq reads were mapped by STAR aligner version 2.5.3a onto GRCh37 of the human genome. To test how sequencing depth affects detected clonotypes, IR-seq fastq files were randomly downsampled with Seqtk 1.3. TCRdb applied fastp at Q25 and MiXCR to the public reads, then kept only in-frame beta chains. Each entry merges the rows of one CDR3 protein and shows their most common DNA and genes. Clone size and V and J calls follow TCRdb, not the original study. Here the sample has about 62,000 distinct CDR3 sequences; approximately 19% occur a single time. The top ten constitute about a tenth of the sample.

The CDR3 sequence holds 17 residues, the cysteine and phenylalanine included. Only the CDR3 DNA stays, 51 bases, in frame from base 1. Trimmed from V: 5 bases; trimmed from J: 5 bases; junction bases lacking a gene match: 11. For CDR1 and CDR2, the germline V gene lists SGHDN and FVKESK. This clonotype was obtained from a donor aged 40 or over with multiple myeloma. Here the chain combines TRBV14 and TRBJ2-5; 13 bases in between match TRBD2. What was sequenced was a population of CD138-negative cells sorted from bone marrow. The cell subset or site label corresponds to: bone marrow mononuclear cells depleted of CD138+ plasma/myeloma cells by negative magnetic selection. The DNA sequence is as follows: TGTGCCAGCAGCTCCCGCTGGACTAGCGGGAGTCGGGAGACCCAGTACTTC. Translated, this is CASSSRWTSGSRETQYF.